These 18 T cell receptor beta chains were sequenced from one sample in a study of blood T cell repertoires in COVID-19. Sequencing was performed with immunoSEQ multiplex PCR; in TCRdb, only in-frame clones are kept and a portion is missing. The sample carries roughly 230,000 clones, 70% to 90% recorded once. The sequencing input was peripheral blood. The receptors here all came from a man aged 35 to 55 with acute or convalescent COVID-19.

The chain joins TRBV29-1 to TRBJ1-1; no reliable D call. This CDR3 comprises 12 residues. Germline-derived CDR1 and CDR2 are SQVTM and ANQGSEA. Trimming pared 4 bases from V and 9 bases from J, leaving 15 bases between. The CDR3 coding sequence is TGCAGCGTTGTTTCAGGCGTCGGGAAAGCTTTCTTT. This sequence encodes CSVVSGVGKAFF. The variable domain in full, with the rest retrieved from reference TRBV29-1 and TRBJ1-1, is SAVISQKPSRDICQRGTSLTIQCQVDSQVTMMFWYRQQPGQSLTLIATANQGSEATYESGFVIDKFPISRPNLTFSTLTVSNMSPEDSSIYLCSVVSGVGKAFFGQGTRLTVV.

The chain uses TRBV11-2 and TRBJ1-2, with 7 bases that match TRBD1. V shed 6 bases, J shed 7 bases, and the junction held 8 bases outside the gene matches. The CDR3 is 13 residues long. Germline CDR1 and CDR2: SGHAT and FQNNGV. CDR3 loop: CASRPPPGGGYTF. In nucleotides, the CDR3 is TGTGCCAGCAGACCGCCCCCAGGGGGTGGCTACACCTTC. Filled out from reference TRBV11-2 and TRBJ1-2, the complete variable domain reads EAGVAQSPRYKIIEKRQSVAFWCNPISGHATLYWYQQILGQGPKLLIQFQNNGVVDDSQLPKDRFSAERLKGVDSTLKIQPAKLEDSAVYLCASRPPPGGGYTFGSGTRLTVV.

The V and J genes are TRBV7-9 and TRBJ2-2, with D perhaps TRBD1 (5 bases). Trimming pared 3 bases from V and 1 base from J, leaving 12 bases between. The CDR3 extends over 16 amino acids. The V gene's germline CDR1 is SEHNR and CDR2 FQNEAQ (reference sequence). The CDR3 DNA reads TGTGCCAGCAGCTTTTCCCCCCAGGGGAACACCGGGGAGCTGTTTTTT. The encoded protein is CASSFSPQGNTGELFF.

In its sample, this clone was seen a few times. The rearrangement uses TRBV12-3 or TRBV12-4 and TRBJ1-2; D call uncertain. The CDR3 has 13 residues. V lost 1 base and J 5 bases, leaving 8 bases between the germline ends. The CDR3 DNA reads TGTGCCAGCAGTTTAGGTACAGTATATGGCTACACCTTC. As protein: CASSLGTVYGYTF.

Turning to this clone: In this CDR3 the conserved last residue, phenylalanine or tryptophan, is missing, so a read error is likely. No DNA is shown, since the ends of the CDR3 on it are uncertain; the CDR3 is the one TCRdb lists. The rearrangement joins TRBV4-2 to TRBJ1-1; the table's D call TRBD1 went unverified against the DNA. The CDR3 is 11 residues long, ends included. Germline V gene sequence: CDR1 LGHNA, CDR2 YNFKEQ. The CDR3 sequence: CASSQGVGQVL.

J is TRBJ1-4 and V is TRBV5-1; 9 bases match TRBD1. Trimming removed 0 bases from V and 8 bases from J; junction bases left unmatched: 5. The CDR3 consists of 15 residues. CDR1 and CDR2 (germline): SGHRS, YFSETQ. The DNA for the CDR3 is TGCGCCAGCAGCTTGGAAGGGACAGGGAACGAAAAACTGTTTTTT. Its translation: CASSLEGTGNEKLFF.

The gene calls are TRBV5-6 and TRBJ1-1; D gene ambiguous. Germline values: CDR1 SGHDT, CDR2 YYEEEE. Trimming shortened V by 2 bases and J by 7 bases, and 15 bases separated the two germline ends. This CDR3 spans 14 amino acids. The CDR3 DNA reads as TGTGCCAGCAGCTTCAACAGCGGAAAAAGTGAAGCTTTCTTT. Encoded protein: CASSFNSGKSEAFF. The variable domain in full, with the rest retrieved from reference TRBV5-6 and TRBJ1-1, is DAGVTQSPTHLIKTRGQQVTLRCSPKSGHDTVSWYQQALGQGPQFIFQYYEEEERQRGNFPDRFSGHQFPNYSSELNVNALLLGDSALYLCASSFNSGKSEAFFGQGTRLTVV.

This chain connects TRBV5-1 to TRBJ1-2; possible D gene TRBD1, 5 bases. Trimming took off 4 bases at V and 2 bases at J, with 12 bases between the two ends. This CDR3 comprises 14 residues. The V gene's germline CDR1 is SGHRS and CDR2 YFSETQ. The CDR3 DNA reads as TGCGCCAGCAGCCCCAGGACATTCAACTATGGCTACACCTTC. Its translation is CASSPRTFNYGYTF. The full variable domain, its missing parts supplied by reference TRBV5-1 and TRBJ1-2, is KAGVTQTPRYLIKTRGQQVTLSCSPISGHRSVSWYQQTPGQGLQFLFEYFSETQRNKGNFPGRFSGRQFSNSRSEMNVSTLELGDSALYLCASSPRTFNYGYTFGSGTRLTVV.

This clone occurred once. The chain has TRBV10-3 and TRBJ2-2; TRBD1 agrees at 8 bases. The trim removed 2 bases at V and 7 bases at J, leaving 6 bases unmatched. Germline V gene lookup returns CDR1 ENHRY and CDR2 SYGVKD. This CDR3 has 15 residues. CDR3 DNA sequence: TGTGCCATCAGTGAGGGACAGGGTTTGGTCGGGGAGCTGTTTTTT. It is translated as CAISEGQGLVGELFF.

The chain carries TRBV2 and TRBJ2-5; D gene unclear. Germline assignment: CDR1 SNHLY and CDR2 FYNNEI. This CDR3 has 13 amino acids. The V end lost 5 bases, the J end lost 1 base, and 8 bases lay between the germline ends. As DNA, the CDR3 is TGTGCCAGCAGTACTCTCATCCAAGAGACCCAGTACTTC. Residues: CASSTLIQETQYF.

There are a few counts of this clone. The chain recombines TRBV6-1 with TRBJ1-2, with D possibly TRBD1 on 5 matching bases. This CDR3 region has 14 residues. The V and J ends lost 1 base and 10 bases respectively, with 16 bases between them. Germline CDR1 MNHNS, CDR2 SASEGT. The CDR3 sequence: CASSEGPFPGDYTF. The CDR3, as DNA: TGTGCCAGCAGTGAAGGACCCTTTCCGGGGGACTACACCTTC.

For the CDR3, the DNA is TGTGCCAGCAGACGACCGGGACAAGACTATGGCTACACCTTC. Residues: CASRRPGQDYGYTF. The chain carries TRBV6-5 and TRBJ1-2; tentative D call: TRBD1 (6 bases). The CDR3 runs to 14 residues. The germline CDR1 and CDR2 sequences are MNHEY and SVGAGI. Trimming left V 6 bases short and J 3 bases short, with 14 bases between.

CDR3 residues: CASSRQDPEKLFF. In nucleotides, the CDR3 is TGTGCCAGCAGTAGACAGGACCCAGAAAAACTGTTTTTT. The V and J genes are TRBV6-5 and TRBJ1-4; a weak D match, TRBD1 (6 bases). The CDR3 spans 13 residues. The germline V gene has CDR1 MNHEY and CDR2 SVGAGI. Deletions cut 5 bases from V and 8 bases from J, with 12 bases between.

J is TRBJ2-5 and V is TRBV9; TRBD1 is a possible D gene (6 bases). CDR1 and CDR2 from the germline V gene are SGDLS and YYNGEE. V shed 2 bases and J shed 2 bases, with 13 bases lying between them. This CDR3 is 15 amino acids long. The CDR3 DNA sequence: TGTGCCAGCAGCGTCCTCGGGACACTTCAAGAGACCCAGTACTTC. Its protein is CASSVLGTLQETQYF. Full variable domain (missing parts from reference TRBV9 and TRBJ2-5): DSGVTQTPKHLITATGQRVTLRCSPRSGDLSVYWYQQSLDQGLQFLIQYYNGEERAKGNILERFSAQQFPDLHSELNLSSLELGDSALYFCASSVLGTLQETQYFGPGTRLLVL.

V gene TRBV27 combines with J gene TRBJ2-4; 7 bases align to TRBD1. V trimming: 4 bases; J trimming: 1 base; junction bases outside the gene matches: 10. CDR1 is MNHEY and CDR2 is SMNVEV in the germline V gene (reference sequence). This CDR3 region has 17 residues. In nucleotides, the CDR3 is TGTGCCAGCAGTTCCACAGGGGAGAGGCGTGCCAAAAACATTCAGTACTTC. It specifies CASSSTGERRAKNIQYF.

The chain links TRBV19 to TRBJ1-5; the D gene is possibly TRBD1 (5 bases). The V end lost 10 bases, the J end lost 5 bases, and 15 bases lay between the germline ends. Germline CDR1 is LNHDA and CDR2 is SQIVND (reference sequence). CDR3 length: 13 residues. This chain's CDR3 is CATATEPHQPQHF. CDR3 bases: TGTGCCACCGCGACAGAACCTCATCAGCCCCAGCATTTT.

The chain is built from TRBV5-1 and TRBJ2-5, with TRBD2 matching 13 bases. The CDR3 has 16 amino acids. Germline-derived CDR1 and CDR2 are SGHRS and YFSETQ. Trimming removed 4 bases from V and 5 bases from J; junction bases left unmatched: 8. The CDR3 region is CASSARLAGGVETQYF. The CDR3 nucleotides are TGCGCCAGCAGCGCAAGACTAGCGGGGGGAGTGGAGACCCAGTACTTC.

The chain has TRBV28 and TRBJ1-5, with D maybe TRBD1 (6 bases). Trimming removed 6 bases at V and 4 bases at J, with 19 bases between. The CDR3 spans 16 residues. From germline, CDR1 is MDHEN and CDR2 SYDVKM. CDR3 protein: CASSFSGQISNQPQHF. CDR3 in DNA: TGTGCCAGCAGCTTCTCCGGACAGATCTCGAATCAGCCCCAGCATTTT.